This entry lists 21 T cell receptor beta chains sequenced from one sample in a study of blood T cell repertoires in COVID-19. Sequencing was performed with immunoSEQ multiplex PCR; in TCRdb, only in-frame clones are kept and a portion is missing. Of fewer than 250,000 clones listed, approximately 80% are singletons. The sample consisted of peripheral blood. These receptor sequences come from a woman of 80 years or more with acute or convalescent COVID-19.

This clone was observed a few times. The chain uses TRBV29-1 and TRBJ1-1; D might be TRBD1 (5 bases). The CDR3 is 12 residues long. CDR1 is SQVTM and CDR2 is ANQGSEA in the germline V gene. The V gene lost 1 base and the J gene lost 9 bases, with 12 bases spanning the gap. DNA of the CDR3: TGCAGCGTTGAAGTTTCCAGGGAAAAAGCTTTCTTT. It translates to CSVEVSREKAFF.

The genes are TRBV11-2 and TRBJ2-7, with TRBD2 matching 13 bases. The CDR3 has 15 amino acids. Germline CDR1 SGHAT, CDR2 FQNNGV. Trimming at V came to 6 bases and at J to 3 bases, leaving 5 bases not matched to a gene. CDR3 bases: TGTGCCAGCAGTTCGGGACTAGCGGGAATCTACGAGCAGTACTTC. Protein sequence: CASSSGLAGIYEQYF.

This clone was counted once. V usage is TRBV28 and J usage is TRBJ2-2, with a possible D match to TRBD2 (6 bases). Germline CDR1 is MDHEN and CDR2 is SYDVKM. V dropped 5 bases and J dropped 7 bases, with 17 bases sitting between them. This CDR3 is built from 15 residues. The DNA for the CDR3 is TGTGCCAGCAGTCTCCCTGGGACTCCTTTCGGGGAGCTGTTTTTT. Its translation: CASSLPGTPFGELFF.

The CDR3 coding sequence is TGTGCCAGCAGCCAAAGAACCGGGCGGACAAGCGCCTACGAGCAGTACTTC. This translates into CASSQRTGRTSAYEQYF. The genes are TRBV3-1 (or the pseudogene TRBV3-2) and TRBJ2-7; weak D call: TRBD1 (5 bases). With 2 bases removed from V and 2 bases from J, the gap between germline ends came to 19 bases. There are 17 residues in the CDR3. CDR1 is LGHDT, CDR2 YNNKEL, per germline (reference sequence).

The V call is TRBV7-3, the J call TRBJ2-3; the D gene is possibly TRBD2 (7 bases). With 5 bases removed from V and 6 bases from J, the gap between germline ends came to 15 bases. CDR1 is SGHTA, CDR2 FQGTGA, per germline. CDR3 length equals 14 residues. CDR3 region: CASSPGGPPDTQYF. CDR3 coding DNA: TGTGCCAGCAGCCCCGGGGGGCCCCCGGATACGCAGTATTTT.

The CDR3 here is CASGFATGATNEKLFF. The CDR3 nucleotides are TGTGCTAGTGGTTTCGCCACAGGGGCAACTAATGAAAAACTGTTTTTT. V gene TRBV12-5 combines with J gene TRBJ1-4, with 7 bases that match TRBD1. The V gene's germline CDR1 is LGHNT and CDR2 FRNRAP. CDR3 length equals 16 residues. V was pared by 3 bases and J by 0 bases, with 4 bases of the junction left unmatched.

The chain recombines TRBV3-1 (or the pseudogene TRBV3-2) with TRBJ1-6; 7 bases agree with TRBD1. Germline CDR1 LGHDT, CDR2 YNNKEL (reference sequence). The length of the CDR3 is 18 residues. V was clipped by 0 bases and J by 2 bases; unmatched bases: 7. The CDR3: CASSQDVGGLTYNSPLHF. CDR3 in DNA: TGTGCCAGCAGCCAAGATGTAGGGGGCTTGACCTATAATTCACCCCTCCACTTT.

The rearrangement links TRBV19 to TRBJ1-4; tentative D call: TRBD1 (6 bases). CDR1 is LNHDA, CDR2 SQIVND, per germline (reference sequence). V lost 6 bases and J lost 5, with 16 bases in between. The CDR3 runs 15 residues. In DNA form, the CDR3 reads TGTGCCAGTAGCCTTGTGCAGGGACAAAATGAAAAACTGTTTTTT. This codes for CASSLVQGQNEKLFF.

The chain carries TRBV6-2 or TRBV6-3 and TRBJ2-1; 12 nucleotides line up with TRBD2. CDR1 MNHEY and CDR2 SVGEGT come from the germline V gene. The CDR3 contains 16 residues. Trimming took 2 bases from V and 10 from J; bases not matched to a gene: 9. The DNA for the CDR3 is TGTGCCAGCAGTTACAAGCTAGCGGGGGGGCCGGCGGAGCAGTTCTTC. Residues: CASSYKLAGGPAEQFF.

In DNA form, the CDR3 reads TGTGCCAGTAGTCCCTACAGGGAGGAAGCTTTCTTT. This translates into CASSPYREEAFF. The genes are TRBV19 and TRBJ1-1; a possible D gene is TRBD1 (6 bases). Germline CDR1 reads LNHDA; CDR2 reads SQIVND (reference sequence). The CDR3 consists of 12 residues. Trimming cost V 5 bases and J 8 bases, with 12 bases left between them.

The CDR3 spells CASSQRVNTEAFF. The CDR3 DNA follows: TGTGCCAGCTCCCAAAGAGTGAACACTGAAGCTTTCTTT. The V call is TRBV3-1 (or the pseudogene TRBV3-2), the J call TRBJ1-1; unclear D gene. Germline lookup yields CDR1 LGHDT and CDR2 YNNKEL (reference sequence). V lost 8 bases and J 0 bases, leaving 10 bases between the germline ends. The CDR3 totals 13 residues.

The chain is built from TRBV5-1 and TRBJ1-1; D uncertain. Trimming left V 5 bases short and J 7 bases short, with 9 bases between. The CDR3 covers 11 residues. CDR1 and CDR2 from the germline V gene are SGHRS and YFSETQ. CDR3 loop: CASRVSGEAFF. CDR3 nucleotide sequence: TGCGCCAGCAGGGTCTCAGGTGAAGCTTTCTTT.

On this clone itself: Other DNA sequences from this sample encode an identical CDR3 as well. V is TRBV2 and J is TRBJ1-2; perhaps TRBD1 as D (6 bases). Germline assignment: CDR1 SNHLY and CDR2 FYNNEI. V was pared by 5 bases and J by 2 bases, with 9 bases between. This CDR3 has 13 residues. The chain's CDR3 is CASSRDTNYGYTF. In DNA, the CDR3 is TGTGCCAGCAGTAGGGACACCAACTATGGCTACACCTTC. Full variable domain (remainder filled in from reference TRBV2 and TRBJ1-2): EPEVTQTPSHQVTQMGQEVILRCVPISNHLYFYWYRQILGQKVEFLVSFYNNEISEKSEIFDDQFSVERPDGSNFTLKIRSTKLEDSAMYFCASSRDTNYGYTFGSGTRLTVV.

CDR3 loop: CASSTGTPSAQYF. CDR3 in DNA: TGTGCCAGCAGCACCGGGACACCAAGCGCGCAGTACTTC. The V gene is TRBV5-4, the J gene TRBJ2-7; D perhaps matches TRBD1 (6 bases). CDR1 and CDR2 from the germline V gene are SGHNT and YYREEE (reference sequence). The CDR3 extends over 13 amino acids. V lost 4 bases, J lost 9 bases, and 17 bases lay in between.

The gene calls are TRBV5-5 and TRBJ1-2, with TRBD1 matching over 11 bases. Germline-derived CDR1 and CDR2 are SGHKS and YYEKEE (reference sequence). The CDR3 runs 14 residues. V shed 5 bases, J shed 7 bases, and the junction held 7 bases outside the gene matches. CDR3 loop: CASSADRGRVGYTF. The DNA for the CDR3 is TGTGCCAGCAGTGCGGACAGGGGGCGCGTTGGCTACACCTTC.

V and J are TRBV19 and TRBJ2-7, with TRBD1 identical over 7 bases. V dropped 3 bases and J dropped 2; count of bases not matched to a gene: 1. The CDR3 length is 13 residues. Germline loops: CDR1 LNHDA, CDR2 SQIVND (reference sequence). The CDR3 DNA reads as TGTGCCAGTAGTATTGACAGGGCCTACGAGCAGTACTTC. Amino acids: CASSIDRAYEQYF.

This clone was seen more than once but under ten times. The chain combines TRBV10-3 with TRBJ1-4; 9 bases map to TRBD1. The CDR3 is 14 residues long. J was trimmed by 7 bases and V by 6 bases; bases with no gene match: 6. Germline CDR1 is ENHRY and CDR2 is SYGVKD. The CDR3 here is CAISETGGGEKLFF. CDR3 DNA sequence: TGTGCCATCAGCGAGACAGGGGGTGGTGAAAAACTGTTTTTT.

This clone was found a few times. The rearrangement uses TRBV6-5 and TRBJ2-1, with a weak D call TRBD2 (7 bases). CDR3 length equals 14 residues. The V end was cut by 7 bases, the J end by 4 bases, with 14 bases between. CDR1 is MNHEY and CDR2 is SVGAGI in the germline V gene. This chain's CDR3 is CASTKGEGYNEQFF. The DNA of the CDR3 is TGTGCCAGCACCAAGGGGGAGGGGTACAATGAGCAGTTCTTC.

DNA of the CDR3: TGTGCCAGTAGTGCAAGCGGCACTGTTAATGAAAAACTGTTTTTT. It encodes CASSASGTVNEKLFF. The chain combines TRBV19 with TRBJ1-4; D not certain. In germline, CDR1 is LNHDA, CDR2 SQIVND (reference sequence). The ends were cut back, 5 bases at V and 4 bases at J, with 14 bases in the middle. The CDR3 sequence is 15 residues long.

The chain uses TRBV18 and TRBJ1-1, with a tentative D call TRBD1 (6 bases). Germline V lookup: CDR1 KGHSH, CDR2 LQKENI. The CDR3 contains 15 residues. V was pared by 6 bases and J by 3 bases, with 17 bases between. CDR3 DNA: TGTGCCAGCTCCCTGAGGACAGCATCGGACACTGAAGCTTTCTTT. Encoded protein: CASSLRTASDTEAFF.

The CDR3 is CASSPPRTSGRVNEQFF. CDR3 DNA: TGTGCCAGCTCACCCCCCCGTACTAGCGGGAGGGTGAATGAGCAGTTCTTC. The chain recombines TRBV18 with TRBJ2-1; 13 bases map to TRBD2. The V and J ends lost 3 bases and 7 bases, in that order; junction bases with no gene match: 9. Per the germline V gene, CDR1 is KGHSH and CDR2 is LQKENI. The CDR3 length is 17 residues. Full variable domain (missing parts from reference TRBV18 and TRBJ2-1): NAGVMQNPRHLVRRRGQEARLRCSPMKGHSHVYWYRQLPEEGLKFMVYLQKENIIDESGMPKERFSAEFPKEGPSILRIQQVVRGDSAAYFCASSPPRTSGRVNEQFFGPGTRLTVL.